This is a list of T cell receptor beta chains from one sample in a study of technical replicates of blood from a few donors. Measured with immunoSEQ multiplex PCR; TCRdb has only the in-frame clones, and not every one. The sample includes tens of thousands of clones, roughly 98% of them seen just once. The sequencing input was T cells isolated from PBMCs. These receptors were obtained from a human donor in good health. Both conserved end residues are part of each CDR3. A D gene is named only where the DNA matches it firmly. Only some rows state a clone size, as once, few, many or a class for expanded clones.

cdr3_length	d_call	j_call	clone_size	v_call	cdr3_aa	cdr3_nt
11	-	TRBJ2-7	-	TRBV20-1	CSARDQNEQYF	TGCAGTGCTAGAGATCAAAACGAGCAGTACTTC
14	-	TRBJ2-3	-	TRBV11-2	CASSFGVGTDTQYF	TGTGCCAGCAGCTTCGGAGTCGGCACAGATACGCAGTATTTT
13	-	TRBJ2-7	-	TRBV29-1	CSVGGGDSYEQYF	TGCAGCGTTGGCGGGGGCGACTCTTACGAGCAGTACTTC
13	-	TRBJ2-7	-	TRBV6-6	CASRRQRTYEQYF	TGTGCCAGCAGGAGACAGCGAACCTACGAGCAGTACTTC
13	-	TRBJ2-7	-	TRBV27	CASSLSNKYEQYF	TGTGCCAGCAGTTTATCAAACAAGTACGAGCAGTACTTC
16	TRBD2	TRBJ2-3	-	TRBV5-4	CASSLVLAGGTDTQYF	TGTGCCAGCAGCTTGGTGCTAGCGGGAGGGACAGATACGCAGTATTTT
14	TRBD1	TRBJ2-7	-	TRBV5-4	CASSFRDRDYEQYF	TGTGCCAGCAGCTTCCGGGACAGAGACTACGAGCAGTACTTC
19	TRBD2	TRBJ2-1	-	TRBV5-4	CASSPSRGTSGPKDNEQFF	TGTGCCAGCAGCCCGTCTAGGGGGACTAGCGGGCCTAAGGACAATGAGCAGTTCTTC
17	TRBD2	TRBJ2-2	-	TRBV18	CASSPRSGSGNTGELFF	TGTGCCAGCTCACCACGGAGCGGGAGCGGGAACACCGGGGAGCTGTTTTTT
14	-	TRBJ2-1	-	TRBV18	CASSPPPRGDEQFF	TGTGCCAGCTCACCACCACCCAGGGGGGATGAGCAGTTCTTC
16	-	TRBJ2-7	-	TRBV27	CASSLAGPRSSYEQYF	TGTGCCAGCAGTCTGGCGGGACCGAGGAGCTCCTACGAGCAGTACTTC
15	-	TRBJ2-5	-	TRBV10-3	CAISGSSPPQETQYF	TGTGCCATCAGTGGGAGTAGTCCCCCCCAAGAGACCCAGTACTTC
14	-	TRBJ1-4	once	TRBV7-8	CASSRQYPNEKLFF	TGTGCCAGCAGCCGACAGTATCCCAATGAAAAACTGTTTTTT
14	-	TRBJ1-2	-	TRBV7-2	CASSLGTELYGYTF	TGTGCCAGCAGCTTAGGGACAGAGCTTTATGGCTACACCTTC
14	-	TRBJ2-7	-	TRBV5-6	CASSRGDSSYEQYF	TGTGCCAGCAGCCGCGGGGACAGTTCCTACGAGCAGTACTTC